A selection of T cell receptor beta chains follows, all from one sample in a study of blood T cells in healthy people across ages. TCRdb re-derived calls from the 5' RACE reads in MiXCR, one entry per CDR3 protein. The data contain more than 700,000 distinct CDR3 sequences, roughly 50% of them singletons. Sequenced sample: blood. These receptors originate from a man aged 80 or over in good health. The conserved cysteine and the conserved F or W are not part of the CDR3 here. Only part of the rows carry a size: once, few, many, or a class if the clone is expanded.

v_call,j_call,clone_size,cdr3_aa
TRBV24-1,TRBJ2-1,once,ATSDPAGAGDEQF
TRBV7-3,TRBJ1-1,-,ASSSRTGTEAF
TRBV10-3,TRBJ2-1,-,AISDPSGSGAYNEQF
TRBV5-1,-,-,ASSRRGDEQY
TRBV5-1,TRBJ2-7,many,ASSLGAGASSYEQY
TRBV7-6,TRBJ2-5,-,ASSLAGTYQETQY
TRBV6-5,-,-,ASSQTQWSNIQY
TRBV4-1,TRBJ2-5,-,ASSPDRDIEETQY
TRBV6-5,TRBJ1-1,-,ASSYSLREEAF
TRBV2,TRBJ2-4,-,ASSVGGAISGAKNIQY
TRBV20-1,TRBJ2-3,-,SARSSSGRLSTDTQY
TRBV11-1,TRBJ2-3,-,ASSLPDREDTQY
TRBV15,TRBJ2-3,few,ATSRARSGVASTDTQY
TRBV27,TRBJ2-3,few,ASSSTGTATDTQY
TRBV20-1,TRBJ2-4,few,SARPPQGIQY
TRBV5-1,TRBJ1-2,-,ASSLPGQGSYGYT
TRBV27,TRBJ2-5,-,ASVKDRGWETQY
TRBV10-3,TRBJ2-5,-,AIMGAGQETQY
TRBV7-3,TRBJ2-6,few,ASKQGAGANVLT
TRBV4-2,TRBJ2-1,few,ASSQEPSGVQF
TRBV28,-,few,ASTPGYYEQY
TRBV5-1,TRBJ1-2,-,ASSLGTGVQGYT
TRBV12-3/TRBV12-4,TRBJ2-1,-,TSVRLGNEQF
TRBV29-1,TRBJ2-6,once,SPSGLAGGDGADVLT
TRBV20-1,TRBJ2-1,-,SASSDGNEQF
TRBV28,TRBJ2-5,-,ASSSSRGLTEETQY
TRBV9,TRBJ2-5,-,ASSVAYWQVEY
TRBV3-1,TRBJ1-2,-,ASSHADANYGYT
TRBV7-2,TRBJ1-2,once,ASSYTGTGGGGYT
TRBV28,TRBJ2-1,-,ASILTGTSGYNEQF
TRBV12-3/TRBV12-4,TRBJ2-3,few,ASSLDVGSTQY
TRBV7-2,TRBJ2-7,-,ASSFPPKAGLSSYEQY
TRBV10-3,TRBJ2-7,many,AISEGYYEQY
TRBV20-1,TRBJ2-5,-,SARNTGTSEMGETQY
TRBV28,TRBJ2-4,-,ASSTPGTGNIQY